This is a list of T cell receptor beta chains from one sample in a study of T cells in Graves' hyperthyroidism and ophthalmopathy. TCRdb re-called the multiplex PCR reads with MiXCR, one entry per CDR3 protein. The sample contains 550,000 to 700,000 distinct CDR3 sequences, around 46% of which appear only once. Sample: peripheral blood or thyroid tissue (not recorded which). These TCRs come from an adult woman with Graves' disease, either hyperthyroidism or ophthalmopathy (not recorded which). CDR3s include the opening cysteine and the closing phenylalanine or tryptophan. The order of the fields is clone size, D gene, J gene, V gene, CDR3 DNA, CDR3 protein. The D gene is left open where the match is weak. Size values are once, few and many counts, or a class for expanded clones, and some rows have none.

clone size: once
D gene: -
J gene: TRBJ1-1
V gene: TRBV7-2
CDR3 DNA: TGTGCCAGCAGCTCCAGCGGGGCTCCGAACACTGAAGCTTTCTTT
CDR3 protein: CASSSSGAPNTEAFF

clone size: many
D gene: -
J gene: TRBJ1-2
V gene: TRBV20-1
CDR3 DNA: TGCAGTGCTGTTCGGGGGAACTATGGCTACACCTTC
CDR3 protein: CSAVRGNYGYTF

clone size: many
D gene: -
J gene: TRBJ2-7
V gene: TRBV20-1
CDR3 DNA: TGCAGTGCTAGGGCTTCTGGAGAGATTATGAAGTACTTC
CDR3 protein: CSARASGEIMKYF

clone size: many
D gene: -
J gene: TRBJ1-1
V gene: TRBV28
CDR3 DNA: TGTGCCAGCAGTTTTAGGCTCACTGAAGCTTTCTTT
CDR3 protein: CASSFRLTEAFF

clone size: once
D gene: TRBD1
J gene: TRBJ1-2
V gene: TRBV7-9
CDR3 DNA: TGTGCCAGCAGCTCAGGGGACAGCTCCTACACCTTC
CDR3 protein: CASSSGDSSYTF

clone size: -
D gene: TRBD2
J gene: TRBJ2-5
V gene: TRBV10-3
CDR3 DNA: TGTGCCATCAGTGTCTCGGCTAGCGGCCAAGAGACCCAGTACTTC
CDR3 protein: CAISVSASGQETQYF

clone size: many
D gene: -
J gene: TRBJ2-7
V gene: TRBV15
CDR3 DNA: TGTGCCACCAGCAGAGAAATGATGCGGAACTCCTACGAGCAGTACTTC
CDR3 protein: CATSREMMRNSYEQYF

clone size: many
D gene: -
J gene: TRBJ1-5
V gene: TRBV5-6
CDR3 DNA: TGTGCCAGCAGTGGGCGAGGGGTGCCCCAGCATTTT
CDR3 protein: CASSGRGVPQHF

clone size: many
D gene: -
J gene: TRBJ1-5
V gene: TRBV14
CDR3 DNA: TGTGCCAGCAGGCTAGGAATGAAGGGGCCCCAGCATTTT
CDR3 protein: CASRLGMKGPQHF

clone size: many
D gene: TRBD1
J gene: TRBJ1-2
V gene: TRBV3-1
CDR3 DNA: TGTGCCAGCAGCCGGGACAGGGGAGGGGGCTACACCTTC
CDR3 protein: CASSRDRGGGYTF

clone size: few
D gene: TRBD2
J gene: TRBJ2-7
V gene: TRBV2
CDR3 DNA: TGTGCCAGCGTGAGGACTAGCGACTACGAGCAGTACTTC
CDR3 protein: CASVRTSDYEQYF

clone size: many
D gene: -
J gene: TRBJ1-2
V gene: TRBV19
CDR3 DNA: TGTGCCAGTAGTATTCAGGCCAGGGGATCTTTTCCCTTTAATGGCTACACCTTC
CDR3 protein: CASSIQARGSFPFNGYTF

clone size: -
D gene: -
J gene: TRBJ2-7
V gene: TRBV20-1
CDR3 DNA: TGCAGTGCTAGAGAACTGGCGGGAAGTCCAGCTGCCAACGAGCAGTACTTC
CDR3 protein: CSARELAGSPAANEQYF

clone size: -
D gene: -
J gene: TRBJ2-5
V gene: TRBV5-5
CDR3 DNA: TGTGCTAGACTGGAGACCCAGTACTTC
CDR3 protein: CARLETQYF

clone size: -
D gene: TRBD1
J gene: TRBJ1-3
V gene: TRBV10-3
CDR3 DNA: TGTGCCATCAGTACTGGACAGGCGAGCTCTGGAAACACCATATATTTT
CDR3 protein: CAISTGQASSGNTIYF

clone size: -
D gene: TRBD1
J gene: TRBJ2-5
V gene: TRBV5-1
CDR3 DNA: TGCGCCAGCAGCTTTGGACAGGGGGGATTTCAGACCCAGTACTTC
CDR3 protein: CASSFGQGGFQTQYF

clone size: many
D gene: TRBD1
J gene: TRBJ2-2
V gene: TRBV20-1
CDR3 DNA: TGCAGTGCTCGGGACAGTGTGACCGGGGAGCTGTTTTTT
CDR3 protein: CSARDSVTGELFF

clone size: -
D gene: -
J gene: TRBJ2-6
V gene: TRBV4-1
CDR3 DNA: TGCGCCAGCAGCCAAGGGGGTGCGGCTGGGGCCAACGTCCTGACTTTC
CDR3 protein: CASSQGGAAGANVLTF

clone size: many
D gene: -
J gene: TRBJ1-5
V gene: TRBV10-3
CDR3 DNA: TGTGCCATCAGTGAGGGTACTCAGCCCCAGCATTTT
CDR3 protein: CAISEGTQPQHF

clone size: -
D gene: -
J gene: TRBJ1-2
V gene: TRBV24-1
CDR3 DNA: TGTGCCACCAGGACCCAGGACTACACCTTC
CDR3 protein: CATRTQDYTF

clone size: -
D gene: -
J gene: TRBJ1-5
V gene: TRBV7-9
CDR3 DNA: TGTTCCAGCAGCCTACAGGGTGGACAGCCCCAGCATTTT
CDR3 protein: CSSSLQGGQPQHF

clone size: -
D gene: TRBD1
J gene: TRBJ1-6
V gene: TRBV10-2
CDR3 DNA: TGCGCCAGCAGAGGACAGGGATCACCCCTCCACTTT
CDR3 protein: CASRGQGSPLHF

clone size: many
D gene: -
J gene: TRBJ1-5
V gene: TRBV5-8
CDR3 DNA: TGTGCCAGCAGCTTTTTGGGGATCGGCAATCAGCCCCAGCATTTT
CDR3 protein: CASSFLGIGNQPQHF

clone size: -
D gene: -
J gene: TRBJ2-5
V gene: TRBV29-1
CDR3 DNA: TGCAGCGTTGAAGTGGTGCTTACATCACGGGCGGCAGAGACCCAGTACTTC
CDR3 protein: CSVEVVLTSRAAETQYF

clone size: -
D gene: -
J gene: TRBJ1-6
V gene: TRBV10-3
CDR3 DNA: TGTGCCATCAGACGCGAGCAGGTAGAGAGATCACCCCTCCACTTT
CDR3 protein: CAIRREQVERSPLHF

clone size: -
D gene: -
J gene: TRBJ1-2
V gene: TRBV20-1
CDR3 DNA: TGCGGAGGACGGAGGAATGGCTACACCTTC
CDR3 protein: CGGRRNGYTF

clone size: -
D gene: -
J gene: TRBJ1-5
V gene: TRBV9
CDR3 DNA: TGTGCCAGCAGCCCCCGGGGCCTTCAGCCCCAGCATTTT
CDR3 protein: CASSPRGLQPQHF

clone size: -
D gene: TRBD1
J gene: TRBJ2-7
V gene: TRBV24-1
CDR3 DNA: TGTGCCCCCGAGGGACAGGGGGTTTTCTTC
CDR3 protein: CAPEGQGVFF

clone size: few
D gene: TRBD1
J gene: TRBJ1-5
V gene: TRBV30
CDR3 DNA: TGTGCCTCCACAGGGGGGTCCAGGAATCAGCCCCAGCATTTT
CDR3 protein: CASTGGSRNQPQHF

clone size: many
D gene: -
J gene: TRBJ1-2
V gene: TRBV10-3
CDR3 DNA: TGTGCCATCAGTGCCGGGGTTAACTATGGCTACACCTTC
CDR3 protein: CAISAGVNYGYTF

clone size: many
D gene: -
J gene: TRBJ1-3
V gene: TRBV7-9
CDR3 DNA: TGTGCCAGCAGCTTTAGTCCCGAACTGGGAAACACCATATATTTT
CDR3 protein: CASSFSPELGNTIYF

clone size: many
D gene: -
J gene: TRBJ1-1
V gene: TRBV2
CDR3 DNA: TGTGCCAGCAGTGCCGGAATCAACGGGAGGGAGAACACTGAAGCTTTCTTT
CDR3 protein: CASSAGINGRENTEAFF

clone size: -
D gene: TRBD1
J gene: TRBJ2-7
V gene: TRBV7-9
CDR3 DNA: TGTGCCAGCAGCTCCCCCGGGACAGGGGTCGAGCAGCACTTC
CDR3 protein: CASSSPGTGVEQHF

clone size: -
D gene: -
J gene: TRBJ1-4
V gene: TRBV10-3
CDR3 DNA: TGTGCCACCCGTGAGTCGTCTAATTCGGGACGGATTAATGAAAAACTGTTTTTT
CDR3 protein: CATRESSNSGRINEKLFF

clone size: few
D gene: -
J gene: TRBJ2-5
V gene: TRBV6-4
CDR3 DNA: TGTGCCCTTAGAGACTCCCAGTACTTC
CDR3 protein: CALRDSQYF

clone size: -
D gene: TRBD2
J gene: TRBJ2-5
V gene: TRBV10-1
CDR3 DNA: TGCGCCAGCAGTCGGACTAGCGGGAGCGGTGAGACCCAGTACTTC
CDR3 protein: CASSRTSGSGETQYF

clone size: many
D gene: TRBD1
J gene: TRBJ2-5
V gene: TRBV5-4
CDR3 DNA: TGTGCCAGCAGCTTATCAGGGGGCACGAGTGGGACCCAGTACTTC
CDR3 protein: CASSLSGGTSGTQYF

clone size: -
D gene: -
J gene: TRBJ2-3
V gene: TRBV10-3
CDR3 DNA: TGTGCCATCAGTGAACGGAAGGGCACAGATACGCAGTATTTT
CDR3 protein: CAISERKGTDTQYF

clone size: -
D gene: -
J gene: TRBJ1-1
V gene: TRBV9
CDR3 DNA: TGTGCCAGCAGCGTAGAAGGCAAAGCTTTCTTT
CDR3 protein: CASSVEGKAFF

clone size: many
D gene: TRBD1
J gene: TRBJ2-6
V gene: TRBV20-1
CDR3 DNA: TGCAGTGCTAGCGACAGGGGGACTGGGGCCAACGTCCTGACTTTC
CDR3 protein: CSASDRGTGANVLTF

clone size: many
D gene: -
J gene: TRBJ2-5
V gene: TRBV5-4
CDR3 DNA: TGTGCCAGCAGCTTGTCATCCGGGGAGACCCAGTACTTC
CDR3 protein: CASSLSSGETQYF

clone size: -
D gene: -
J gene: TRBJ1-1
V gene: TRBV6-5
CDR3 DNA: TGTGCCAGCACCCGGACAGTTAAAGCTTTCTTT
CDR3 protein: CASTRTVKAFF

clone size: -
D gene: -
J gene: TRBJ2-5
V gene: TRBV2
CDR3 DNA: TGTGCCAGCTCGGGGTCCCGCAAGCCCCAGTACTTC
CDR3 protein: CASSGSRKPQYF

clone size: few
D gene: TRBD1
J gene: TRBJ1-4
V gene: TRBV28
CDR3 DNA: TGTGCCAGTTCCGTTCCCGGGACAGGCAGTGAAAAACTGTTTTTT
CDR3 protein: CASSVPGTGSEKLFF

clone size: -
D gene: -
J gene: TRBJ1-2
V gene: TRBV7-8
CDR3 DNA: TGTGCCAGCAGCCCGGGCGGGACGGGTGGCTACACCTTC
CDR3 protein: CASSPGGTGGYTF